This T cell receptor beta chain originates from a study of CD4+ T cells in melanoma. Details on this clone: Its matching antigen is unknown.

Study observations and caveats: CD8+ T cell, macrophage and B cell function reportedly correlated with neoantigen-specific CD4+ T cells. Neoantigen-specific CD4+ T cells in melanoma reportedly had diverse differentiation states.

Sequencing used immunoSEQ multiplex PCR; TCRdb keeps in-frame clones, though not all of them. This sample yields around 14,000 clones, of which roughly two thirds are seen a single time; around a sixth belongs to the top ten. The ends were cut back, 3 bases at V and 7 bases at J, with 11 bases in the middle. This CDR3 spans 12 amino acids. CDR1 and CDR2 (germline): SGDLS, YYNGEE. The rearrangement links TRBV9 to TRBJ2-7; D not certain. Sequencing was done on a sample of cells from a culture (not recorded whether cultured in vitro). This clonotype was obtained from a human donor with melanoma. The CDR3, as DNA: TGTGCCAGCAGCGATTCAGGTGGGGAGCAGTACTTC. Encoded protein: CASSDSGGEQYF.